This T cell receptor (beta chain) was recovered during a study of T-cell reconstitution after alpha-beta-depleted transplantation in children (dated by TCRdb to the mid-2010s). Study-wide context: T-cell immune reconstitution after TCRalphabeta/CD19-depleted allogeneic hematopoietic cell transplantation in children was quantitatively tracked in the study by means of TCR repertoire profiling.

Comment on this clonotype: This receptor's antigen is unknown. Base qualities are missing; no much larger clone stands one base away.

The library was made by PCR. The instrument was an Illumina HiSeq 2500. Molecular barcoding was employed in the preparation of TCR libraries, with unique molecular identifiers being used to normalize TCRbeta repertoire quantification. The public sequencing data were trimmed at Q25 with fastp and processed into clonotypes with MiXCR by TCRdb, which kept only in-frame beta chains. Rows with one shared CDR3 protein collapse into an entry with the most common genes and DNA. The sample records about 980,000 distinct CDR3 sequences, about 30% of which are singletons. The top ten hold around 30% of the sample. Overall study results and their limits: Apparently early alphabetaT-cell count recovery about two months after transplant reportedly relied on only several hundred rapidly expanded clones derived from non-depleted graft cells. In some patients, the high TCRbeta diversity seen at day 60 was put down to recipient T cells and intrathymic progenitors that had survived conditioning. Over the following months the frequencies of hyperexpanded clones went down, and after one year T-cell counts and TCRbeta diversity were mostly credited to newly produced T cells.

Taken with the paper, the label for treatment or condition translates to: allogeneic hematopoietic cell transplantation with graft depleted of TCRalphabeta T cells and CD19 B cells. The children who served as transplant recipients had been given grafts of TCRalphabeta/CD19-depleted allogeneic hematopoietic cells. The clonotype originates from a boy under two years old who had a stem cell transplant for SCID, so the T cells may come from the graft donor. The sequencing here drew on PBMCs, mostly from graft donor cells, taken 360 days after TCRalphabeta/CD19-depleted stem cell transplant.

In nucleotide form, the sequence is TGCGCCAGCAGCTTGTCCGGGTTCAATCAGCCCCAGCATTTT. It translates to CASSLSGFNQPQHF. The chain was built from TRBV5-1 and TRBJ1-5, with the D gene too uncertain to name. Its CDR3 holds 14 amino acids, cysteine through phenylalanine. Only the CDR3 DNA stays, 42 bases, in frame from base 1. CDR1 and CDR2, looked up from the germline V gene, are SGHRS and YFSETQ. The germline ends are 8 bases apart after V is trimmed by 1 base and J by 3 bases.